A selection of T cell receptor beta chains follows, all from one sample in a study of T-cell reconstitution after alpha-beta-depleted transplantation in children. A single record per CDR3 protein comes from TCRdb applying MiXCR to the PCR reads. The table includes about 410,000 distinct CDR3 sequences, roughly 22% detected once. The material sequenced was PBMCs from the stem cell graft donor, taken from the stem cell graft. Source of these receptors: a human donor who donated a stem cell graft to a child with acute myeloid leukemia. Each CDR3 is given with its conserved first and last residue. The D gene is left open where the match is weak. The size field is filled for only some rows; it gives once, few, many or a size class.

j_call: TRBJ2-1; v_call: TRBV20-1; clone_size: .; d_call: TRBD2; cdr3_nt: TGCAGTGCGAACGAGGGTAGCGGGAGGCACAATGAGCAGTTCTTC; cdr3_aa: CSANEGSGRHNEQFF
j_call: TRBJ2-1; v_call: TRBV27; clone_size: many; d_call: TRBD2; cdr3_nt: TGTGCCAGCAGTTCACGACTCGGACTAGCGGGGCCGAGCTCCTACAATGAGCAGTTCTTC; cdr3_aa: CASSSRLGLAGPSSYNEQFF
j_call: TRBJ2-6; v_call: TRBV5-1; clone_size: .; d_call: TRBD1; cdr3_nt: TGCGCCAGCAGACTGGGGGCCGGGACAGGGGCTTGGACCAGCTCTGGGGCCAACGTCCTGACTTTC; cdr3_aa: CASRLGAGTGAWTSSGANVLTF
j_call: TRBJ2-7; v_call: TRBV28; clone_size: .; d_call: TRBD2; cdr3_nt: TGTGCCAGCAGTTTAGAGACTAGCGGGAGCTCCTACGAGCAGTACTTC; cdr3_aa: CASSLETSGSSYEQYF
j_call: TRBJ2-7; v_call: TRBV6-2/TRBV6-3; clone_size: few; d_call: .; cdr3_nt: TGTGCCAGCAGACCCTGGGACCCCAACGAGCAGTACTTC; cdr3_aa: CASRPWDPNEQYF
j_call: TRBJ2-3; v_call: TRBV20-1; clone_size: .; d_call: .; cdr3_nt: TGCAGTGCGGACAGACATAGAGATACGCAGTATTTT; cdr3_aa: CSADRHRDTQYF
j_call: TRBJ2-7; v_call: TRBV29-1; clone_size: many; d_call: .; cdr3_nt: TGCAGCGCTGCGGTGACAGTAGACTACGAGCAGTACTTC; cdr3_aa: CSAAVTVDYEQYF
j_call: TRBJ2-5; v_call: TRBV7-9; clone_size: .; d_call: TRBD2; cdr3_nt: TGTGCCAGCAGCTTAGTTTCCTACGCGGGAGCAGGGGAGACCCAGTACTTC; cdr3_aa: CASSLVSYAGAGETQYF
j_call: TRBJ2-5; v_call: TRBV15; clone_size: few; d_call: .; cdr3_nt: TGTGCCACCAGCAGGGAAACAGGAATCCAAGAGACCCAGTACTTC; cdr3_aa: CATSRETGIQETQYF
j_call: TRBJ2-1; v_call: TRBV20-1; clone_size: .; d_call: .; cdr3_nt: TGCAGTGCTAGTCGATTAAGTAGGGGTAATGAGCAGTTCTTC; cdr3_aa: CSASRLSRGNEQFF
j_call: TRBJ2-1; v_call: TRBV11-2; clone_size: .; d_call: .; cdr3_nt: TGTGCCAGCAGCTTAGAGAGTCGAGCGGTAGCCTACAATGAGCAGTTCTTC; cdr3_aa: CASSLESRAVAYNEQFF
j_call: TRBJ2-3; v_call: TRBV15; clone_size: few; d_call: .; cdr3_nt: TGTGCCACCAGCAGAGATGGCGCCTACACAGATACGCAGTATTTT; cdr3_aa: CATSRDGAYTDTQYF
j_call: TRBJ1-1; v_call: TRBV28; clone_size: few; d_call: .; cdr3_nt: TGTGCCAGCAGTACCACAGCCCCCGGGAGCAACACTGAAGCTTTCTTT; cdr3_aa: CASSTTAPGSNTEAFF
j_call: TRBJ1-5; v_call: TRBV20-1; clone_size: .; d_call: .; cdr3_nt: TGCAGTGCTAGAAGGATGGGCAATCAGCCCCAGCATTTT; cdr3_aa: CSARRMGNQPQHF
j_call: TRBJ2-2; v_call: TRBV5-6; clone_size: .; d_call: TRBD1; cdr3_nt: TGTGCCAGCAGCTGGGGACAGGGTTACGCCGGGGAGCTGTTTTTT; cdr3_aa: CASSWGQGYAGELFF
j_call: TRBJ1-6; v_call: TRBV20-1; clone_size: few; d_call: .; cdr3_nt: TGCAGTGCTAGAGATAACAGGGATAATTCACCCCTCCACTTT; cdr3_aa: CSARDNRDNSPLHF
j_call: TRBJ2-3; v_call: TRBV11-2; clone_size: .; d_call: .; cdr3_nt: TGTGCCAGCAGCTTAGTAGGACAAGGCACAGATACGCAGTATTTT; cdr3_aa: CASSLVGQGTDTQYF
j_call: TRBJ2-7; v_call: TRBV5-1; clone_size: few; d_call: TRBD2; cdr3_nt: TGCGCCAGCAGCGCTATGACTAGCGTGCATGGAGAGCAGTACTTC; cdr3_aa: CASSAMTSVHGEQYF
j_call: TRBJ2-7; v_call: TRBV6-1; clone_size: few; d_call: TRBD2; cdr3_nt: TGTGCCAGCAGATGGACTAGCGGGAGCTCCTACGAGCAGTACTTC; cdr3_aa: CASRWTSGSSYEQYF